Shown below are 26 T cell receptor beta chains from a single sample sequenced in a study of OX40 agonist ivuxolimab in advanced cancers. Data came from immunoSEQ multiplex PCR; TCRdb stores just in-frame clones and leaves some out. The sample lists around 66,000 clones, roughly 87% seen once, with less than 0.45% in the top ten. The sequencing used CD4+ or CD8+ T cells sorted from blood, collected in a trial of the OX40 agonist ivuxolimab. These receptors all stem from an adult with an advanced solid tumor such as melanoma, head and neck, liver or kidney cancer.

The V call is TRBV6-1, the J call TRBJ2-5, with 7 bases matching TRBD1. The germline V gene has CDR1 MNHNS and CDR2 SASEGT. The CDR3 runs 13 residues. V lost 11 bases, J lost 5 bases, and 11 bases stayed unmatched. CDR3 sequence reads: CAGIRQGMETQYF. In nucleotides, the CDR3 is TGTGCCGGCATTCGACAGGGAATGGAGACCCAGTACTTC.

The chain links TRBV7-7 to TRBJ1-4; D possibly corresponds to TRBD1 (5 bases). There are 15 residues in the CDR3. CDR1 SSHAT and CDR2 FNYEAQ come from the germline V gene (reference sequence). V lost 4 bases and J 2 bases, leaving 11 bases between the germline ends. The CDR3 region is CASSSSAGTNEKLFF. CDR3 in DNA: TGTGCCAGCAGCTCCTCCGCAGGGACTAATGAAAAACTGTTTTTT.

The V and J genes are TRBV19 and TRBJ1-2; D is uncertain. Germline V CDR1 and CDR2: LNHDA, SQIVND (reference sequence). V lost 4 bases and J lost 2, with 14 bases in between. The CDR3 sequence is 15 residues long. For the CDR3, the DNA is TGTGCCAGTAGTAGATGGGATGGAAGGAACTATGGCTACACCTTC. This gives the protein CASSRWDGRNYGYTF.

J is TRBJ2-7 and V is TRBV11-2; 10 positions match TRBD1. The trim removed 4 bases at V and 1 base at J, leaving 1 base unmatched. The CDR3 runs 14 residues. The V gene's germline CDR1 is SGHAT and CDR2 FQNNGV. CDR3 residues: CASSWGQGSYEQYF. CDR3 in DNA: TGTGCCAGCAGCTGGGGACAGGGGTCCTACGAGCAGTACTTC.

The chain links TRBV28 to TRBJ1-2; perhaps TRBD1 as D (5 bases). Trimming took 1 base from V and 8 from J, leaving 20 bases between them. Germline CDR1 is MDHEN and CDR2 is SYDVKM. The CDR3 length is 16 residues. In DNA form, the CDR3 reads TGTGCCAGCAGTTTATCGGGGACCGGGACCCTCAGGGGCTACACCTTC. Protein sequence: CASSLSGTGTLRGYTF.

The J gene is TRBJ1-5, the V gene TRBV19, with D perhaps TRBD1 (6 bases). CDR3 size: 13 residues. Germline V gene data show CDR1 as LNHDA and CDR2 as SQIVND (reference sequence). The V and J ends lost 6 bases and 6 bases respectively, with 12 bases between them. The CDR3 region has the DNA TGTGCCAGTAGAGTTACAGGGTCTCAGCCCCAGCATTTT. It encodes CASRVTGSQPQHF.

The chain recombines TRBV7-2 with TRBJ2-7, with D possibly being TRBD1 or TRBD2 (5 bases each). CDR3 size: 15 residues. The V gene's germline CDR1 is SGHTA and CDR2 FQGNSA. Trimming took 4 bases from V and 2 from J, leaving 15 bases between them. The CDR3 is CASSSGPGRPYEQYF. In DNA, the CDR3 is TGTGCCAGCAGCTCGGGCCCGGGGCGCCCCTACGAGCAGTACTTC. Full variable domain (outside the CDR3, taken from reference TRBV7-2 and TRBJ2-7): GAGVSQSPSNKVTEKGKDVELRCDPISGHTALYWYRQSLGQGLEFLIYFQGNSAPDKSGLPSDRFSAERTGGSVSTLTIQRTQQEDSAVYLCASSSGPGRPYEQYFGPGTRLTVT.

The chain is built from TRBV6-6 and TRBJ2-7; the D gene is possibly TRBD1 (6 bases). From germline, CDR1 is MNHNY and CDR2 SVGAGI (reference sequence). The CDR3 is made up of 15 amino acids. The germline V and J ends were trimmed by 5 bases and 7 bases, with 21 bases remaining between them. The CDR3 DNA reads TGTGCCAGCAGTCTTGGGACAAGGGATTTGGGGGAGCAGTACTTC. Amino acids: CASSLGTRDLGEQYF.

The chain combines TRBV15 with TRBJ1-5; D gene unclear. V was shortened by 1 base and J by 7 bases, with 5 bases between the two germline ends. Germline CDR1 reads LNHNV; CDR2 reads YYDKDF (reference sequence). The CDR3 contains 12 residues. The CDR3 DNA reads as TGTGCCACCAGCAGAGGCGACCAGCCCCAGCATTTT. It encodes CATSRGDQPQHF.

The chain carries TRBV5-1 and TRBJ1-1; the D gene is possibly TRBD1 (5 bases). The CDR3 has 15 residues. V was pared by 4 bases and J by 7 bases, with 20 bases between. Germline CDR1 is SGHRS and CDR2 is YFSETQ. CDR3: CASSRNTGGGGEAFF. In nucleotides, the CDR3 is TGCGCCAGCAGCCGGAACACAGGAGGCGGTGGTGAAGCTTTCTTT.

To note about this clone: Different DNA sequences within this sample yield the same CDR3. The chain recombines TRBV6-5 with TRBJ2-2; no reliable D call. CDR1 is MNHEY and CDR2 is SVGAGI in the germline V gene. This CDR3 has 15 amino acids. Trimming cost V 5 bases and J 1 base, with 11 bases left between them. The CDR3 sequence is CASSNSGLNTGELFF. CDR3 in DNA: TGTGCCAGCAGTAATTCCGGGTTGAACACCGGGGAGCTGTTTTTT.

This chain connects TRBV7-8 to TRBJ2-2; no clear D. The germline CDR1 and CDR2 sequences are SGHVS and FQNEAQ. CDR3 length equals 13 residues. Trimming cost V 7 bases and J 4 bases, with 10 bases left between them. The CDR3 protein is CASNPSTTGELFF. The CDR3 DNA follows: TGTGCCAGCAACCCTTCTACCACCGGGGAGCTGTTTTTT.

This clone showed up just a few times. This chain uses TRBV7-3 with TRBJ2-7; D assignment may be TRBD1 or TRBD2 (5 bases each). The ends were cut back, 5 bases at V and 6 bases at J, with 11 bases in the middle. Per the germline V gene, CDR1 is SGHTA and CDR2 is FQGTGA. The CDR3 totals 12 residues. The CDR3 sequence: CASSRGGAEQYF. Written as DNA, the CDR3 is TGTGCCAGCAGCCGTGGGGGTGCCGAGCAGTACTTC.

V usage is TRBV5-4 and J usage is TRBJ2-2; the D gene is possibly TRBD1 (6 bases). This CDR3 has 14 residues. V was cut by 1 base and J by 5 bases, with 9 bases left in between. Germline V CDR1 and CDR2: SGHNT, YYREEE (reference sequence). CDR3: CASSLRTETGELFF. For the CDR3, the DNA is TGTGCCAGCAGCTTGCGGACAGAAACCGGGGAGCTGTTTTTT. Looking up the rest from reference TRBV5-4 and TRBJ2-2 gives the full variable domain: ETGVTQSPTHLIKTRGQQVTLRCSSQSGHNTVSWYQQALGQGPQFIFQYYREEENGRGNFPPRFSGLQFPNYSSELNVNALELDDSALYLCASSLRTETGELFFGEGSRLTVL.

Turning to this clone: The junction differs from germline at one of its ends, possibly a read error. DNA for the CDR3: TGTGCCAGCAGCTTAGCGACGGGGGGCAGGGTCTTC. Protein product: CASSLATGGRVF. The chain is built from TRBV7-9 and TRBJ2-1; TRBD2 might be the D (7 bases). This CDR3 spans 12 amino acids. CDR1 and CDR2 (germline): SEHNR, FQNEAQ (reference sequence).

A few counts support this clone. The chain recombines TRBV5-4 with TRBJ1-3, with a weak D call TRBD1 (5 bases). The CDR3 covers 14 residues. Germline V gives CDR1 SGHNT, CDR2 YYREEE (reference sequence). Trimming removed 4 bases at V and 3 bases at J, with 11 bases between. The CDR3 sequence: CASSLREGGNTIYF. In nucleotides, the CDR3 is TGTGCCAGCAGCCTCAGGGAAGGTGGAAACACCATATATTTT.

The chain carries TRBV6-1 and TRBJ2-3, with D uncertain. Germline V CDR1 and CDR2: MNHNS, SASEGT. With 6 bases removed from V and 2 bases from J, the gap between germline ends came to 15 bases. The CDR3 is 15 amino acids. CDR3 amino acids: CASSVNPGYTDTQYF. CDR3 bases: TGTGCCAGCAGCGTGAATCCGGGTTACACAGATACGCAGTATTTT.

The chain joins TRBV5-1 to TRBJ2-5; 10 bases align to TRBD1. Germline values: CDR1 SGHRS, CDR2 YFSETQ. The CDR3 runs 14 residues. V dropped 3 bases and J dropped 4; count of bases not matched to a gene: 3. The CDR3 DNA reads as TGCGCCAGCAGCTCCCGGACAGGGGGAGAGACCCAGTACTTC. Amino acids: CASSSRTGGETQYF.

The V call is TRBV29-1, the J call TRBJ2-3, with 9 bases matching TRBD2. Germline V gives CDR1 SQVTM, CDR2 ANQGSEA. V shed 3 bases, J shed 6 bases, and the junction held 4 bases outside the gene matches. There are 13 residues in the CDR3. The CDR3 loop reads CSVDQLAGDTQYF. The CDR3 DNA reads as TGCAGCGTTGATCAGCTAGCGGGGGATACGCAGTATTTT.

This chain uses TRBV9 with TRBJ2-5, with TRBD1 identical over 11 bases. Germline assignment: CDR1 SGDLS and CDR2 YYNGEE. The CDR3 length is 18 residues. V was pared by 2 bases and J by 4 bases, with 13 bases of the junction left unmatched. CDR3 region: CASSVPPDRGLIGETQYF. CDR3 in DNA: TGTGCCAGCAGCGTTCCACCGGACAGGGGGCTTATAGGAGAGACCCAGTACTTC.

This clone was detected only a few times. J is TRBJ1-6 and V is TRBV7-2, with unresolved D. Germline V lookup: CDR1 SGHTA, CDR2 FQGNSA. This CDR3 has 12 amino acids. V dropped 5 bases and J dropped 7 bases, with 6 bases sitting between them. CDR3 nucleotides: TGTGCCAGCAGCGCTAACAATTCACCCCTCCACTTT. It is translated as CASSANNSPLHF.

The genes are TRBV6-5 and TRBJ2-7; D possibly corresponds to TRBD1 (7 bases). Trimming pared 7 bases from V and 2 bases from J, leaving 15 bases between. Germline assignment: CDR1 MNHEY and CDR2 SVGAGI. The CDR3 extends over 14 amino acids. The CDR3: CASKQGGRAYEQYF. The DNA of the CDR3 is TGTGCCAGCAAGCAGGGGGGACGGGCCTACGAGCAGTACTTC.

This rearrangement joins TRBV5-1 to TRBJ2-1; D remains unclear. Per the germline V gene, CDR1 is SGHRS and CDR2 is YFSETQ. Trimming removed 4 bases from V and 5 bases from J, with 7 bases in between. This CDR3 has 12 amino acids. This chain's CDR3 is CASSRANNEQFF. CDR3 in DNA: TGCGCCAGCAGCCGAGCTAACAATGAGCAGTTCTTC.

The CDR3 spells CASSFYRGNYGYTF. In DNA, the CDR3 is TGTGCCAGCAGTTTCTACAGGGGGAACTATGGCTACACCTTC. V and J are TRBV6-5 and TRBJ1-2, with 8 bases matching TRBD1. CDR1 and CDR2 (germline): MNHEY, SVGAGI. The CDR3 has 14 residues. V lost 4 bases to trimming and J lost 2 bases; unmatched junction nucleotides: 3.

V usage is TRBV10-1 and J usage is TRBJ2-3; tentatively, D is TRBD2 (7 bases). Germline loops: CDR1 WNHNN, CDR2 SYGVQD (reference sequence). Trimming shortened V by 3 bases and J by 2 bases, and 15 bases separated the two germline ends. The CDR3 runs to 16 residues. CDR3 bases: TGCGCCAGCAGTGACCGGGGGGCAACCGTCACAGATACGCAGTATTTT. Its translation: CASSDRGATVTDTQYF.

The gene calls are TRBV29-1 and TRBJ1-1; D is unclear. The CDR3 has 12 amino acids. V was clipped by 6 bases and J by 1 base, with 9 bases between them. CDR1 is SQVTM, CDR2 ANQGSEA, per germline. The DNA for the CDR3 is TGCAGCGTGAAACCCCAGAACACTGAAGCTTTCTTT. Protein: CSVKPQNTEAFF.